This entry is about one T cell receptor (beta chain). This record comes from a study of blood T cell repertoires in COVID-19. Study information: COVID-19 samples collected from the United States, Italy and Spain covered acute and convalescent phases. PBMCs, B-cell-depleted T cells, or T cells were the source of the cDNA or gDNA that made up the material.

Authors' methods: Amplification with reference gene primers provided the estimates of nucleated cell counts. Sequenced by immunoSEQ multiplex PCR; TCRdb stores in-frame clones only, minus some. That table gives V, J and clone size, and the DNA gave D and trimming. The sample has 200,000 to 250,000 clones, roughly 92% seen once. During active infection, Seattle patients enrolled and were then monitored through disease. There are 14 residues in the CDR3. The V end was cut by 6 bases, the J end by 13 bases, with 19 bases between. CDR1 and CDR2 from the germline V gene are MNHEY and SVGAGI. The TCR originated in a man aged 55 to 70 with COVID-19, enrolled during active disease. V usage is TRBV6-5 and J usage is TRBJ1-6; D gene uncertain. Input material: peripheral blood. As DNA, the CDR3 is TGTGCCAGCAGCCGGGGATCCGTCGGTTCGCCCCTCCACTTT. Protein product: CASSRGSVGSPLHF.